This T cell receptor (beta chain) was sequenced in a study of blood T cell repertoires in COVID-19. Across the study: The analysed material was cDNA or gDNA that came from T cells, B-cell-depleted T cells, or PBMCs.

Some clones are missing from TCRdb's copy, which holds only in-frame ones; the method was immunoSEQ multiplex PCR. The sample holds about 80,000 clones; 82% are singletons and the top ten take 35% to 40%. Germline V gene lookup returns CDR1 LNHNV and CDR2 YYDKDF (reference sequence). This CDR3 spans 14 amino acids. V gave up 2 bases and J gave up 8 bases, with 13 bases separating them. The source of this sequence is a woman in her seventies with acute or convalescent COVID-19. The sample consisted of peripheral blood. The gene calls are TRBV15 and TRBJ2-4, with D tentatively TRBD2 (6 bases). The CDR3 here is CATSRSYGGDIQYF. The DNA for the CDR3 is TGTGCCACCAGCAGAAGCTACGGAGGGGACATTCAGTACTTC.